What follows are 20 T cell receptor beta chains derived from one specimen sequenced in a study of radiation and T cells in renal cell carcinoma. The treatment denotes: treatment-naive control, cytoreductive nephrectomy. Sequencing was performed with immunoSEQ multiplex PCR; in TCRdb, only in-frame clones are kept and a portion is missing. The sample includes 15,000 to 17,000 clones, 45% to 70% of them seen just once. The sequenced sample was tumor tissue, obtained from a patient whose treatment was nephrectomy without radiotherapy. Receptors were obtained from a man aged 45-60 years with renal cell carcinoma.

The J gene is TRBJ2-3, the V gene TRBV5-6; the D is unclear. The CDR3 sequence is 11 residues long. Trimming left V 3 bases short and J 3 bases short, with 2 bases between. Looked up from germline, CDR1 is SGHDT and CDR2 is YYEEEE. The DNA for the CDR3 is TGTGCCAGCAGCTCAACAGATACGCAGTATTTT. It translates to CASSSTDTQYF.

Comments on this clone: The germline gene is not matched at one end of the junction; a read error may be the cause. The V call is TRBV11-1, the J call TRBJ2-7; 10 bases are shared with TRBD2. CDR1 is SGHAT, CDR2 FQDESV, per germline (reference sequence). The CDR3 is 13 amino acids. The CDR3 region is CASSLAGVSEQYF. Here the CDR3 DNA reads TGTGCCAGCAGCCTAGCGGGAGTCTCCGAGCAGTACTTC.

In this sample, this clone turned up once. The chain links TRBV10-3 to TRBJ1-1, with TRBD1 identical over 7 bases. CDR1 and CDR2 (germline): ENHRY, SYGVKD. CDR3 length: 15 residues. V was clipped by 3 bases and J by 3 bases; unmatched bases: 7. CDR3 coding DNA: TGTGCCATCAGTGAATTCCCACAGGGGTACACTGAAGCTTTCTTT. It encodes CAISEFPQGYTEAFF.

There are many counts of this clone. The chain carries TRBV6-5 and TRBJ2-7; D perhaps matches TRBD2 (6 bases). The V end was cut by 2 bases, the J end by 1 base, with 6 bases between. CDR1 is MNHEY, CDR2 SVGAGI, per germline. The CDR3 totals 13 residues. CDR3 sequence (DNA): TGTGCCAGCAGTTACGGGGGGTCCTACGAGCAGTACTTC. Translated: CASSYGGSYEQYF.

By proportion, this clone is medium-sized. V and J are TRBV19 and TRBJ2-1; TRBD2 matches 12 bases. The trim removed 8 bases at V and 7 bases at J, leaving 12 bases unmatched. CDR1 is LNHDA, CDR2 SQIVND, per germline (reference sequence). The CDR3 covers 16 residues. The CDR3 sequence: CASLSLAGGLRNEQFF. CDR3 nucleotide sequence: TGTGCCAGTTTAAGTCTAGCGGGAGGGTTACGGAATGAGCAGTTCTTC.

This clone has just a few counts. V is TRBV19 and J is TRBJ1-1, with TRBD1 matching 9 bases. The CDR3 is 15 residues long. J lost 4 bases, V lost 3 bases, and 6 bases had no gene match. Germline V gene data show CDR1 as LNHDA and CDR2 as SQIVND (reference sequence). The CDR3 loop reads CASSILGQGGTEAFF. Written as DNA, the CDR3 is TGTGCCAGTAGTATCCTGGGACAGGGAGGCACTGAAGCTTTCTTT.

V gene TRBV29-1 combines with J gene TRBJ2-3, with D possibly matching TRBD1 (6 bases). Per germline, CDR1 SQVTM and CDR2 ANQGSEA. The V gene lost 2 bases and the J gene lost 2 bases, with 17 bases spanning the gap. There are 16 residues in the CDR3. The CDR3 DNA sequence: TGCAGCGTTGAACCTATATCGGACAGTCTCACAGATACGCAGTATTTT. Protein sequence: CSVEPISDSLTDTQYF.

CDR3 sequence reads: CASSEGGIGYNEQFF. CDR3 nucleotides: TGTGCCAGCAGTGAAGGGGGAATTGGGTACAATGAGCAGTTCTTC. This chain uses TRBV2 with TRBJ2-1; D is undetermined. The CDR3 has 15 amino acids. Looked up from germline, CDR1 is SNHLY and CDR2 is FYNNEI. The V gene lost 1 base and the J gene lost 4 bases, with 11 bases spanning the gap.

The CDR3 spells CASSRRLGTSGISTDTQYF. Here the CDR3 DNA reads TGTGCCAGTAGTCGCCGACTTGGGACTAGCGGTATCAGTACAGATACGCAGTATTTT. This chain connects TRBV19 to TRBJ2-3; TRBD2 matches at 11 bases. The CDR3 covers 19 residues. V shed 5 bases and J 3 bases; nucleotides not matched to a gene: 16. CDR1 is LNHDA, CDR2 SQIVND, per germline (reference sequence). The full variable domain, with the rest looked up from reference TRBV19 and TRBJ2-3, is DGGITQSPKYLFRKEGQNVTLSCEQNLNHDAMYWYRQDPGQGLRLIYYSQIVNDFQKGDIAEGYSVSREKKESFPLTVTSAQKNPTAFYLCASSRRLGTSGISTDTQYFGPGTRLTVL.

The sample holds one count of this clone. The genes are TRBV14 and TRBJ2-5; tentative D call: TRBD1 (6 bases). Gene TRBJ2-7 matches the end of the DNA better, so the J call may be wrong. Germline V CDR1 and CDR2: SGHDN, FVKESK. The CDR3 runs to 13 residues. The CDR3 spells CASSLTGNHEQYF. In DNA form, the CDR3 reads TGTGCCAGCAGCCTTACAGGGAACCACGAGCAGTACTTC.

A single count supports this clone. The chain uses TRBV5-1 and TRBJ1-5; D is ambiguous. CDR1 is SGHRS, CDR2 YFSETQ, per germline. The length of the CDR3 is 14 residues. V lost 0 bases to trimming and J lost 6 bases, with 10 bases between them. The CDR3 loop reads CASSLEGLGQPQHF. Written as DNA, the CDR3 is TGCGCCAGCAGCTTGGAGGGTTTGGGTCAGCCCCAGCATTTT.

Regarding this clone: The same CDR3 also results from other DNA sequences found in this sample. The chain recombines TRBV19 with TRBJ2-7, with D possibly being TRBD1 (5 bases). The germline V gene has CDR1 LNHDA and CDR2 SQIVND (reference sequence). The germline V and J ends were trimmed by 1 base and 5 bases, with 9 bases remaining between them. CDR3 length equals 13 residues. The CDR3 sequence is CASSIVTGDEQYF. For the CDR3, the DNA is TGTGCCAGTAGTATAGTCACAGGCGACGAGCAGTACTTC.

The chain recombines TRBV6-5 with TRBJ1-1; 9 bases agree with TRBD1. The CDR3 sequence is 15 residues long. Germline values: CDR1 MNHEY, CDR2 SVGAGI. V lost 0 bases, J lost 3 bases, and 2 bases stayed unmatched. In DNA, the CDR3 is TGTGCCAGCAGTTACTCGACAGGGGGGTACACTGAAGCTTTCTTT. Translated, it gives CASSYSTGGYTEAFF.

The rearrangement uses TRBV27 and TRBJ2-3; D may be TRBD1 or TRBD2 (5 bases each). Between the trimmed V and J ends, which lost 3 bases and 13 bases, there was a span of 17 bases. Looked up from germline, CDR1 is MNHEY and CDR2 is SMNVEV (reference sequence). The CDR3 extends over 13 amino acids. CDR3 nucleotide sequence: TGTGCCAGCAGTTTGGGTCGGGACGAACTTGAGTATTTT. Translation: CASSLGRDELEYF.

The V and J genes are TRBV27 and TRBJ1-2, with TRBD1 matching 12 bases. The length of the CDR3 is 15 residues. V dropped 4 bases and J dropped 8; count of bases not matched to a gene: 8. Germline CDR1 is MNHEY and CDR2 is SMNVEV (reference sequence). CDR3 sequence reads: CASSSMGQGAQGYTF. CDR3 bases: TGTGCCAGCAGTTCCATGGGACAGGGGGCTCAGGGCTACACCTTC.

The chain has TRBV9 and TRBJ2-7; D may be TRBD2 (5 bases). The CDR3 has 14 amino acids. Trimming removed 4 bases at V and 1 base at J, with 12 bases between. The germline V gene encodes CDR1 SGDLS and CDR2 YYNGEE. The CDR3, as DNA: TGTGCCAGCAGCTCGGGGATAGGGTCCTACGAGCAGTACTTC. Its translation is CASSSGIGSYEQYF.

This clone appeared once. CDR3 region: CASSMYSSNEKLFF. The DNA of the CDR3 is TGTGCCAGTAGTATGTACAGCTCTAATGAAAAACTGTTTTTT. This chain links TRBV19 with TRBJ1-4; D uncertain. The V end was cut by 3 bases, the J end by 3 bases, with 8 bases between. This CDR3 is built from 14 residues. The germline gives CDR1 LNHDA, CDR2 SQIVND (reference sequence).

The chain couples TRBV6-4 to TRBJ2-1, with TRBD2 identical over 9 bases. The CDR3 is 17 amino acids. Germline assignment: CDR1 MRHNA and CDR2 SNTAGT. Unmatched junction bases numbered 13, after V lost 6 bases and J lost 4 bases. CDR3 region: CASSASFSGSSYNEQFF. The CDR3 bases are TGTGCCAGCAGCGCTTCTTTTAGCGGGAGTTCATACAATGAGCAGTTCTTC.

V usage is TRBV11-2 and J usage is TRBJ1-3; D is ambiguous. CDR1 is SGHAT, CDR2 FQNNGV, per germline. The CDR3 runs to 16 residues. With 0 bases removed from V and 2 bases from J, the gap between germline ends came to 11 bases. In DNA, the CDR3 is TGTGCCAGCAGCTTAGATTTCGGCCAGGCTGGAAACACCATATATTTT. Protein: CASSLDFGQAGNTIYF.

The chain carries TRBV7-9 and TRBJ2-5; 10 positions agree with TRBD1. This CDR3 is built from 17 residues. V dropped 4 bases and J dropped 0; count of bases not matched to a gene: 8. Per the germline V gene, CDR1 is SEHNR and CDR2 is FQNEAQ (reference sequence). The CDR3 DNA is TGTGCCAGCAGCTCCCGGGACAGGGGTCGGTACCAAGAGACCCAGTACTTC. It is translated as CASSSRDRGRYQETQYF.